The 12 T cell receptor beta chains listed next were all sequenced from one sample in a study of neoadjuvant anti-PD-1 for oral cavity cancer. The data were produced by immunoSEQ multiplex PCR, yet TCRdb's version contains in-frame clones alone and is incomplete. The sample lists under 14,000 clones; roughly half were seen once. This material consisted of tumor tissue, taken before nivolumab (anti-PD-1) treatment. All receptors come from a person aged 35-79 years with oral cavity squamous cell carcinoma.

By share, this clone counts as medium-sized. The V and J genes are TRBV18 and TRBJ2-7, with 14 positions matching TRBD2. After removal of 3 bases from V and 3 bases from J, the junction contained 4 bases not matched to a gene. Germline V gives CDR1 KGHSH, CDR2 LQKENI. CDR3 length: 16 amino acids. The CDR3 sequence is CASSPGLAGADYEQYF. CDR3 in DNA: TGTGCCAGCTCACCGGGACTAGCGGGGGCCGACTACGAGCAGTACTTC.

The chain couples TRBV2 to TRBJ2-5; TRBD1 is a possible D gene (7 bases). With 5 bases removed from V and 4 bases from J, the gap between germline ends came to 17 bases. This CDR3 comprises 15 residues. Germline V gene sequence: CDR1 SNHLY, CDR2 FYNNEI. CDR3 loop: CASSPRAGGGETQYF. The CDR3 DNA is TGTGCCAGCAGTCCCAGGGCAGGGGGAGGAGAGACCCAGTACTTC. The full variable domain, its missing parts supplied by reference TRBV2 and TRBJ2-5, is EPEVTQTPSHQVTQMGQEVILRCVPISNHLYFYWYRQILGQKVEFLVSFYNNEISEKSEIFDDQFSVERPDGSNFTLKIRSTKLEDSAMYFCASSPRAGGGETQYFGPGTRLLVL.

This clone was recorded a few times. The chain couples TRBV4-1 to TRBJ1-1; 7 bases match TRBD1. The CDR3 spans 15 residues. Germline values: CDR1 MGHRA, CDR2 YSYEKL. With 4 bases clipped from V and 3 bases from J, the junction kept 8 bases outside the gene matches. CDR3 sequence (DNA): TGCGCCAGCAGCCCAAAAGGGACAGATTACACTGAAGCTTTCTTT. Translation gives CASSPKGTDYTEAFF.

The chain links TRBV29-1 to TRBJ2-3; TRBD2 matches at 12 bases. V trimming: 3 bases; J trimming: 9 bases; junction bases outside the gene matches: 4. The germline V gene encodes CDR1 SQVTM and CDR2 ANQGSEA. The CDR3 loop spans 13 amino acids. The CDR3 protein is CSVELAGGQTQYF. The DNA of the CDR3 is TGCAGCGTTGAGCTAGCGGGGGGGCAAACGCAGTATTTT.

This sequence joins TRBV12-5 and TRBJ2-4, with D tentatively TRBD1 (6 bases). CDR1 and CDR2 (germline): LGHNT, FRNRAP. This CDR3 spans 14 amino acids. Trimming stripped 6 bases from V and 8 bases from J, with 17 bases between. The DNA of the CDR3 is TGTGCTAGTGGAATGGGGGCACAGAGTGACATTCAGTACTTC. Translated: CASGMGAQSDIQYF.

The V gene is TRBV19, the J gene TRBJ2-2; the D gene could be TRBD1 or TRBD2 (5 bases each). The CDR3 totals 17 residues. V was trimmed by 1 base and J by 0 bases, leaving 12 bases between them. The germline V gene has CDR1 LNHDA and CDR2 SQIVND (reference sequence). The DNA of the CDR3 is TGTGCCAGTAGTATAGTTTCCGGGGCCACGAACACCGGGGAGCTGTTTTTT. Translated, it gives CASSIVSGATNTGELFF.

In its sample, this clone was seen a few times. Here the CDR3 DNA reads TGTGCCAGATCGGGCCCCTTTGACAATGAGCAGTTCTTC. Encoded protein: CARSGPFDNEQFF. The genes are TRBV5-5 and TRBJ2-1, with D unresolved. V lost 8 bases, J lost 5 bases, and 14 bases lay in between. This CDR3 comprises 13 residues. Per the germline V gene, CDR1 is SGHKS and CDR2 is YYEKEE (reference sequence).

The genes are TRBV5-5 and TRBJ2-2; D perhaps matches TRBD2 (5 bases). V gave up 0 bases and J gave up 3 bases, with 9 bases separating them. Germline V lookup: CDR1 SGHKS, CDR2 YYEKEE (reference sequence). CDR3 length equals 15 residues. CDR3 nucleotide sequence: TGTGCCAGCAGCTTGGAGGACTCGTACACCGGGGAGCTGTTTTTT. Protein sequence: CASSLEDSYTGELFF.

The chain is built from TRBV13 and TRBJ1-1; no definite D call. CDR1 is PRHDT and CDR2 is FYEKMQ in the germline V gene (reference sequence). The CDR3 is 14 residues long. Between the trimmed V and J ends, which lost 6 bases and 1 base, there was a span of 12 bases. The CDR3: CASSEFSENTEAFF. In nucleotides, the CDR3 is TGTGCCAGCAGTGAATTCTCAGAGAACACTGAAGCTTTCTTT.

The rearrangement links TRBV6-5 to TRBJ1-1, with D possibly TRBD1 on 5 matching bases. V was cut by 7 bases and J by 10 bases, with 13 bases left in between. In germline, CDR1 is MNHEY, CDR2 SVGAGI. This CDR3 comprises 11 residues. The CDR3 loop reads CASIQGTGAFF. CDR3 DNA sequence: TGTGCCAGCATACAAGGGACGGGAGCTTTCTTT.

The genes are TRBV7-9 and TRBJ1-2; D is unresolved. The CDR3 consists of 14 residues. Trimming pared 1 base from V and 1 base from J, leaving 7 bases between. CDR1 is SEHNR and CDR2 is FQNEAQ in the germline V gene (reference sequence). This CDR3 is CASSLGGNNYGYTF. CDR3 bases: TGTGCCAGCAGCTTAGGGGGTAATAACTATGGCTACACCTTC.

This clone has more than one count but fewer than ten. This chain joins TRBV5-6 and TRBJ1-6, with no clear D. The CDR3 runs 12 residues. V was pared by 4 bases and J by 8 bases, with 7 bases between. The germline V gene encodes CDR1 SGHDT and CDR2 YYEEEE. CDR3 sequence (DNA): TGTGCCAGCAGCGTCTGGGATTCACCCCTCCACTTT. Protein product: CASSVWDSPLHF. The full variable domain, in which reference TRBV5-6 and TRBJ1-6 provide the parts outside the CDR3, is DAGVTQSPTHLIKTRGQQVTLRCSPKSGHDTVSWYQQALGQGPQFIFQYYEEEERQRGNFPDRFSGHQFPNYSSELNVNALLLGDSALYLCASSVWDSPLHFGNGTRLTVT.